A few counts support the clone carrying this T cell receptor beta chain. The data derive from a study of blood T cell repertoires in COVID-19. Study at large: PBMCs, B-cell-depleted T cells, or T cells provided the cDNA or gDNA that made up the material.

Original processing notes: The assay estimated nucleated cells by amplifying reference gene primers. Repertoires were generated with immunoSEQ multiplex PCR, while TCRdb's copy carries only in-frame clones and drops some. V and J calls and clone size are given by that table; D and trimming were obtained from the DNA. The sample includes about 160,000 clones, approximately 80% of them seen just once. The material sequenced was peripheral blood. The TCR comes from a woman between 35 and 50 years old with COVID-19, enrolled during active disease.

The CDR3 is CSASKGDSTDTQYF. The CDR3 DNA follows: TGCAGTGCTAGTAAAGGGGATTCCACAGATACGCAGTATTTT. This rearrangement joins TRBV20-1 to TRBJ2-3, with D possibly matching TRBD1 (5 bases). With 3 bases removed from V and 2 bases from J, the gap between germline ends came to 12 bases. Germline values: CDR1 DFQATT, CDR2 SNEGSKA (reference sequence). The CDR3 is 14 amino acids.